Listed here are 20 T cell receptor beta chains from one sample, sequenced in a study of patients and donors after allogeneic stem cell transplantation. MiXCR, run by TCRdb on the RT-PCR reads, gives a single entry per CDR3 protein. Here the sample spans 900,000 to 1,000,000 distinct CDR3 sequences, about a sixth being singletons. Sequencing was performed on blood, either unsorted or a sorted T cell fraction (not recorded which). The receptors shown here come from a human donor who was either an allogeneic HSCT recipient or a stem cell or donor lymphocyte infusion donor (not recorded which). It is not recorded whose cells these are; they may come from a transplant donor.

This rearrangement joins TRBV5-5 to TRBJ2-3, with TRBD2 matching over 10 bases. The V segment lost 4 bases and the J segment 2 bases; nucleotides outside the gene matches: 7. Germline assignment: CDR1 SGHKS and CDR2 YYEKEE (reference sequence). The CDR3 runs to 16 residues. The CDR3 bases are TGTGCCAGCAGCGGCACTAGCGGGATTTACACAGATACGCAGTATTTT. Translating gives CASSGTSGIYTDTQYF.

This clonotype appeared a few times. V gene TRBV10-3 combines with J gene TRBJ2-3; 9 bases line up with TRBD2. Germline V gene data show CDR1 as ENHRY and CDR2 as SYGVKD. The CDR3 has 14 residues. V was pared by 4 bases and J by 1 base, with 0 bases of the junction left unmatched. The CDR3 region has the DNA TGTGCCATCAGTGGCGGGGGGGGCACAGATACGCAGTATTTT. It codes for CAISGGGGTDTQYF.

The rearrangement links TRBV24-1 to TRBJ2-1; D unresolved. CDR3 length: 11 residues. Germline lookup yields CDR1 KGHDR and CDR2 SFDVKD. V lost 1 base to trimming and J lost 10 bases, with 4 bases between them. The DNA for the CDR3 is TGTGCCACCAGTGATTTTCGGGAGCAGTTCTTC. Translation gives CATSDFREQFF.

This clonotype was observed a handful of times. The gene calls are TRBV4-2 and TRBJ2-1; TRBD1 matches at 7 bases. V trimming: 1 base; J trimming: 8 bases; junction bases outside the gene matches: 2. CDR3 length: 13 residues. Germline values: CDR1 LGHNA, CDR2 YNFKEQ. The CDR3 loop is CASSQAGGDEQFF. DNA for the CDR3: TGTGCCAGCAGCCAAGCAGGGGGTGATGAGCAGTTCTTC.

Only a few counts were recorded for this clonotype. The CDR3 sequence: CASSDNGGTDTQYF. CDR3 nucleotides: TGTGCCAGCAGTGATAACGGAGGGACAGATACGCAGTATTTT. The J gene is TRBJ2-3, the V gene TRBV6-1, with D possibly matching TRBD2 (6 bases). CDR1 is MNHNS, CDR2 SASEGT, per germline. Between the trimmed V and J ends, which lost 3 bases and 3 bases, there was a span of 10 bases. The CDR3 is made up of 14 amino acids.

The V gene is TRBV3-1, the J gene TRBJ2-3; TRBD2 matches 8 bases. CDR3 length equals 18 residues. V was clipped by 2 bases and J by 4 bases; unmatched bases: 14. Germline loops: CDR1 LGHDT, CDR2 YNNKEL (reference sequence). CDR3 region: CASSQIPQAGGRADTQYF. CDR3 bases: TGTGCCAGCAGCCAAATCCCCCAGGCGGGGGGAAGGGCAGATACGCAGTATTTT.

The genes are TRBV11-2 and TRBJ2-1; 9 bases align to TRBD2. There are 17 residues in the CDR3. The V segment lost 5 bases and the J segment 8 bases; nucleotides outside the gene matches: 16. Germline CDR1 reads SGHAT; CDR2 reads FQNNGV. The CDR3: CASSAHRRLAATDEQFF. CDR3 DNA: TGTGCCAGCAGCGCCCACCGGCGACTAGCGGCTACGGATGAGCAGTTCTTC.

This clonotype was seen only a few times. This rearrangement joins TRBV6-1 to TRBJ1-6; D is perhaps TRBD1 (5 bases). CDR3 length: 13 residues. V lost 8 bases and J 5 bases, leaving 10 bases between the germline ends. Germline V gene data show CDR1 as MNHNS and CDR2 as SASEGT. The CDR3 sequence is CASGASDNSPLHF. CDR3 in DNA: TGTGCCAGCGGGGCCTCTGATAATTCACCCCTCCACTTT.

This clonotype has more than one count but fewer than ten. This rearrangement joins TRBV20-1 to TRBJ2-5; TRBD2 aligns across 10 bases. This CDR3 is built from 15 residues. Germline CDR1 reads DFQATT; CDR2 reads SNEGSKA (reference sequence). Germline trimming cut 1 base from V and 6 bases from J; bases unmatched to any gene: 8. CDR3 DNA: TGCAGTGCTAGAGCTCCGGGACTAGCGTTAAAGACCCAGTACTTC. This codes for CSARAPGLALKTQYF.

This clonotype was seen only a few times. The V call is TRBV9, the J call TRBJ2-1, with 9 bases identical to TRBD2. J gave up 5 bases and V 3 bases, and 6 bases lay outside the gene matches. Germline V lookup: CDR1 SGDLS, CDR2 YYNGEE. CDR3 length: 15 residues. CDR3 in DNA: TGTGCCAGCAGCGCGTCGGTAGCGGGAGACAATGAGCAGTTCTTC. Its protein product is CASSASVAGDNEQFF.

The rearrangement uses TRBV12-3 or TRBV12-4 and TRBJ1-4; TRBD1 matches at 9 bases. CDR3 length: 14 residues. With V trimmed by 4 bases and J by 7 bases, 4 bases remained unmatched. The CDR3 bases are TGTGCCAGCAGTTACGGGACAGGGTTTGAAAAACTGTTTTTT. It specifies CASSYGTGFEKLFF.

This clonotype came up a few times. V gene TRBV6-1 combines with J gene TRBJ1-5; possibly TRBD1 for D (5 bases). CDR1 MNHNS and CDR2 SASEGT come from the germline V gene. The V end was cut by 1 base, the J end by 5 bases, with 9 bases between. There are 14 residues in the CDR3. The CDR3 sequence is CASSEGGGDQPQHF. The CDR3 nucleotides are TGTGCCAGCAGTGAAGGCGGGGGGGATCAGCCCCAGCATTTT.

The chain employs TRBV7-9 and TRBJ2-1; 7 bases are shared with TRBD2. CDR1 SEHNR and CDR2 FQNEAQ come from the germline V gene (reference sequence). V lost 5 bases to trimming and J lost 10 bases; unmatched junction nucleotides: 11. This CDR3 has 14 amino acids. This chain's CDR3 is CASSLGTIGGEQFF. The CDR3 DNA sequence: TGTGCCAGCAGCCTCGGGACTATTGGGGGGGAGCAGTTCTTC.

This chain uses TRBV6-2 or TRBV6-3 with TRBJ1-1; possible D gene TRBD1, 6 bases. The germline V gene encodes CDR1 MNHEY and CDR2 SVGEGT. V lost 6 bases to trimming and J lost 7 bases, with 18 bases between them. The CDR3 covers 14 residues. The CDR3: CASRPPTGRDEAFF. The CDR3 coding sequence is TGTGCCAGCAGACCTCCCACAGGGAGGGATGAAGCTTTCTTT.

This chain joins TRBV20-1 and TRBJ1-5, with D possibly matching TRBD1 (5 bases). Trimming stripped 1 base from V and 3 bases from J, with 10 bases between. The CDR3 consists of 14 residues. The V gene's germline CDR1 is DFQATT and CDR2 SNEGSKA (reference sequence). The CDR3 DNA follows: TGCAGTGCTAGAGCCCAGGGATACAATCAGCCCCAGCATTTT. This sequence encodes CSARAQGYNQPQHF.

The chain couples TRBV29-1 to TRBJ2-6; no definite D call. This CDR3 contains 14 residues. Between the trimmed V and J ends, which lost 3 bases and 2 bases, there was a span of 8 bases. The germline CDR1 and CDR2 sequences are SQVTM and ANQGSEA. CDR3 loop: CSVDGSAGANVLTF. Written as DNA, the CDR3 is TGCAGCGTTGACGGATCCGCTGGGGCCAACGTCCTGACTTTC.

There are many counts of this clonotype. V usage is TRBV4-3 and J usage is TRBJ2-3; 9 nucleotides align to TRBD2. The CDR3 consists of 17 residues. Looked up from germline, CDR1 is LGHNA and CDR2 is YSLEER. The ends lost 1 base at V and 2 bases at J; junction bases unmatched: 7. CDR3 nucleotide sequence: TGCGCCAGCAGCCAAGGTATAGCGGGGGCCATCACAGATACGCAGTATTTT. Amino acids: CASSQGIAGAITDTQYF.

The chain combines TRBV13 with TRBJ2-1; D gene unclear. Per germline, CDR1 PRHDT and CDR2 FYEKMQ (reference sequence). This CDR3 region has 16 residues. The ends were cut back, 6 bases at V and 5 bases at J, with 20 bases in the middle. CDR3 sequence (DNA): TGTGCCAGCAGACCGACGTACCCGCATACTGACAATGAGCAGTTCTTC. It specifies CASRPTYPHTDNEQFF.

The V gene is TRBV6-1, the J gene TRBJ1-1; TRBD1 aligns across 7 bases. This CDR3 comprises 14 residues. The V gene end was trimmed by 6 bases and the J gene end by 0 bases; junction bases not matched to a gene: 4. CDR1 and CDR2 (germline): MNHNS, SASEGT. In DNA form, the CDR3 reads TGTGCCAGCAGAAACGACAGGGTGAACACTGAAGCTTTCTTT. Amino acids: CASRNDRVNTEAFF.

This clonotype was picked up a small number of times. The V call is TRBV12-3 or TRBV12-4, the J call TRBJ1-5; a possible D gene is TRBD1 (6 bases). The V end lost 5 bases, the J end lost 2 bases, and 10 bases lay between the germline ends. The CDR3 sequence is 14 residues long. DNA for the CDR3: TGTGCCAGCAGTGCAAGACAGGGCAATCAGCCCCAGCATTTT. This gives the protein CASSARQGNQPQHF.